The clone carrying this T cell receptor (beta chain) was detected only a few times. Its specificity is unknown. The V and J ends lost 1 base and 7 bases respectively, with 18 bases between them. The CDR3 runs to 15 residues. Germline CDR1 and CDR2: SGDLS and YYNGEE. The data were taken from a study of cytomegalovirus exposure and HLA in healthy donors. The donors formed part of the roughly 120-subject validation cohort, distinct from the approximately 630-subject first cohort. General study points: Both high specificity and high sensitivity reportedly marked the classifier's diagnosis of cytomegalovirus status.

Profiling relied on immunoSEQ multiplex PCR, and the TCRdb table lists in-frame clones only, not all of them. The sample lists some 160,000 clones, about 89% seen once, with under 0.8% in the top ten. V and J are TRBV9 and TRBJ2-7; D possibly corresponds to TRBD2 (6 bases). The sample comprised PBMCs. This clonotype was obtained from a man between 18 and 29 years old in good health and CMV-seronegative. The CDR3: CASSVWDLARIEQYV. The CDR3 coding sequence is TGTGCCAGCAGCGTATGGGACTTGGCGCGAATAGAGCAGTACGTC.